This T cell receptor beta chain was recorded in a study of blood T cell repertoires in COVID-19. Study overall: COVID-19 samples collected from the United States, Italy and Spain covered acute and convalescent phases. Sample material is recorded as cDNA or gDNA derived from T cells, B-cell-depleted T cells, or PBMCs.

As processed by the authors: The authors estimated nucleated cell counts from reference gene primer amplification. The assay was immunoSEQ multiplex PCR, and TCRdb's table has in-frame clones only and misses some. V, J and clone size were drawn from that table, and D and trimming were deduced from the DNA. This table holds some 60,000 clones, around 70% found once. The germline V gene has CDR1 SGHDT and CDR2 YYEEEE. V gave up 2 bases and J gave up 3 bases; unmatched junction bases: 14. The CDR3 spans 18 residues. The TCR comes from a woman aged 45-65 years with active or convalescent COVID-19. The material sequenced was peripheral blood. V usage is TRBV5-6 and J usage is TRBJ2-3; 8 bases match TRBD2. The CDR3 spells CASSLGSLSGRWTDTQYF. CDR3 DNA: TGTGCCAGCAGCTTAGGTTCCCTAAGCGGGAGATGGACAGATACGCAGTATTTT.